This entry is about one TCR beta chain. The antigen remains unidentified. The CDR3 spans 15 residues. V lost 7 bases to trimming and J lost 0 bases, with 13 bases between them. Per the germline V gene, CDR1 is LNHDA and CDR2 is SQIVND (reference sequence). Researchers took blood at baseline, on cycle 4 day 1, and on cycle 7 day 1. Clones were sequenced by immunoSEQ multiplex PCR, and TCRdb holds only the in-frame ones, with some missing. The sample carries 70,000 or so clones, around 90% recorded once. The sample originates from a study of OX40 agonist ivuxolimab in advanced cancers. Looking at the study overall: Males comprised around four fifths of the group, whose mean age was about 61 years (range about 20 to 85). Three patients showed partial responses: one hepatocellular carcinoma and two cutaneous melanoma cases. General observations from the study: Among the lowest levels of clonal expansion were found in partial responders at 0.1-3.0 mg/kg.

The chain recombines TRBV19 with TRBJ1-3, with D unresolved. The receptor comes from an adult with an advanced solid tumor such as melanoma, head and neck, liver or kidney cancer. The sequencing used CD4+ or CD8+ T cells sorted from blood, collected in a trial of the OX40 agonist ivuxolimab. In nucleotides, the CDR3 is TGTGCCAGTACCCCGACTTTCACCTCTGGAAACACCATATATTTT. Its translation: CASTPTFTSGNTIYF.